These 19 T cell receptor beta chains were all obtained from the same sample, sequenced in a study of Graves' ophthalmopathy and Graves' hyperthyroidism. Amplified material comprised TCR beta CDR3 regions derived from RNA transcripts. RT-PCR in the first round used HTBI primers; a second-round multiplex PCR followed. TCRdb re-called the multiplex PCR reads through MiXCR, storing one row per CDR3 protein. This sample has nearly 400,000 distinct CDR3 sequences, with about 18% found just once. Sequenced: peripheral blood. Receptors were obtained from a woman in her late teens or twenties with Graves' ophthalmopathy.

The J gene is TRBJ2-2, the V gene TRBV24-1, with D perhaps given as TRBD1 or TRBD2 (6 bases each). CDR1 and CDR2 from the germline V gene are KGHDR and SFDVKD. The CDR3 loop spans 16 amino acids. The V gene lost 3 bases and the J gene lost 4 bases, with 14 bases spanning the gap. CDR3 sequence reads: CATSDLWGATTGELFF. CDR3 sequence (DNA): TGTGCCACCAGTGATCTGTGGGGGGCGACCACCGGGGAGCTGTTTTTT.

This clonotype has a count of ten or more. V usage is TRBV6-2 or TRBV6-3 and J usage is TRBJ2-7; 9 bases are a match to TRBD2. V shed 6 bases and J 3 bases; nucleotides not matched to a gene: 12. Per germline, CDR1 MNHEY and CDR2 SVGEGT. This CDR3 has 16 residues. The CDR3 sequence: CASRSSGRTSVYEQYF. The CDR3 bases are TGTGCCAGCAGATCTAGCGGCAGGACTAGCGTCTACGAGCAGTACTTC.

There are many counts of this clonotype. J is TRBJ2-7 and V is TRBV19; 8 nucleotides match TRBD2. The CDR3 contains 14 residues. The germline V gene has CDR1 LNHDA and CDR2 SQIVND (reference sequence). The junction had 10 bases not matched to a gene; V was cut back by 8 bases and J by 4 bases. The CDR3 loop reads CASSEGGRKYEQYF. The CDR3 nucleotides read TGTGCCAGTTCCGAAGGCGGGAGGAAATACGAGCAGTACTTC.

This clonotype occurred many times. The chain employs TRBV7-8 and TRBJ2-7; 7 bases agree with TRBD1. The CDR3 runs 16 residues. V lost 5 bases, J lost 0 bases, and 10 bases stayed unmatched. The V gene's germline CDR1 is SGHVS and CDR2 FQNEAQ. The CDR3 nucleotides read TGTGCCAGCAGCGCGTCAGGGGGAGTTAGCTCCTACGAGCAGTACTTC. Translated: CASSASGGVSSYEQYF.

In its sample, this clonotype was seen many times. The chain employs TRBV2 and TRBJ2-7, with D tentatively TRBD2 (6 bases). V lost 2 bases, J lost 0 bases, and 29 bases lay in between. The CDR3 has 21 amino acids. In germline, CDR1 is SNHLY, CDR2 FYNNEI. CDR3 sequence: CASSEYGGASLLSLSSYEQYF. The CDR3 DNA follows: TGTGCCAGCAGTGAATATGGAGGGGCTTCCCTTCTCTCCCTTTCCTCCTACGAGCAGTACTTC.

The sample holds many counts of this clonotype. The chain employs TRBV30 and TRBJ2-7; D might be TRBD1 or TRBD2, each matching 5 bases. Germline V lookup: CDR1 GTSNPN, CDR2 SVGIG (reference sequence). V was clipped by 7 bases and J by 0 bases, with 16 bases between them. CDR3 length: 14 amino acids. The CDR3 DNA reads TGTGCCTTGGAATCGGGACCGTTCTCCTACGAGCAGTACTTC. Amino acids: CALESGPFSYEQYF.

The chain carries TRBV11-2 and TRBJ2-5; possible D gene TRBD1, 6 bases. V was shortened by 5 bases and J by 3 bases, with 13 bases between the two germline ends. This CDR3 has 14 residues. Germline loops: CDR1 SGHAT, CDR2 FQNNGV. Written as DNA, the CDR3 is TGTGCCAGCAGCGACAGGCCCGATAAAGAGACCCAGTACTTC. This translates into CASSDRPDKETQYF.

The genes are TRBV28 and TRBJ1-1; no clear D. There are 16 residues in the CDR3. CDR1 is MDHEN and CDR2 is SYDVKM in the germline V gene. V lost 5 bases and J lost 4, with 20 bases in between. Here the CDR3 reads CASSPIKATRATEAFF. The CDR3 nucleotides read TGTGCCAGCAGTCCCATTAAGGCTACCCGGGCCACTGAAGCTTTCTTT.

This clonotype was detected ten times or more. V and J are TRBV4-3 and TRBJ2-7; D is perhaps TRBD2 (7 bases). V gave up 4 bases and J gave up 3 bases, with 16 bases separating them. Germline CDR1 LGHNA, CDR2 YSLEER. The CDR3 spans 15 residues. CDR3 sequence (DNA): TGCGCCAGCAGCCCGGGGCGGGGGCAGTTCTACGAGCAGTACTTC. Its protein is CASSPGRGQFYEQYF.

This clonotype was observed many times. The chain joins TRBV4-1 to TRBJ1-5, with D hard to call. CDR3 length: 14 residues. From germline, CDR1 is MGHRA and CDR2 YSYEKL. Trimming removed 1 base at V and 7 bases at J, with 11 bases between. CDR3 coding DNA: TGCGCCAGCAGCCAAGCCTTATTCGTGCAGCCCCAGCATTTT. This codes for CASSQALFVQPQHF.

J is TRBJ1-1 and V is TRBV6-1; the match to TRBD1 covers 10 bases. V lost 6 bases and J lost 5; bases outside the gene matches: 15. CDR3 length: 17 residues. Germline V gives CDR1 MNHNS, CDR2 SASEGT. CDR3 sequence reads: CASRKTGGDGSRTEAFF. The DNA for the CDR3 is TGTGCCAGCAGGAAGACAGGGGGCGACGGTAGTAGAACTGAAGCTTTCTTT.

This clonotype was recorded at least ten times. In DNA, the CDR3 is TGTGCCAGCAGCTTAGAGATAGGATCACCCCTCCACTTT. Protein product: CASSLEIGSPLHF. J is TRBJ1-6 and V is TRBV7-6, with D hard to call. The CDR3 runs 13 residues. Germline values: CDR1 SGHVS, CDR2 FNYEAQ. With 1 base removed from V and 10 bases from J, the gap between germline ends came to 8 bases.

This clonotype was seen at least ten times. The J gene is TRBJ1-6, the V gene TRBV9; a weak D match, TRBD1 (6 bases). The CDR3 length is 15 residues. The germline gives CDR1 SGDLS, CDR2 YYNGEE. Trimming took 5 bases from V and 10 from J, leaving 19 bases between them. DNA of the CDR3: TGTGCCAGCAGTGCCTCCGGGACACTTCAATCACCCCTCCACTTT. It encodes CASSASGTLQSPLHF.

Ten or more counts support this clonotype. V gene TRBV24-1 combines with J gene TRBJ1-1, with a weak D call TRBD1 (5 bases). CDR3 size: 11 residues. V lost 9 bases and J 5 bases, leaving 9 bases between the germline ends. Germline CDR1 and CDR2: KGHDR and SFDVKD. The CDR3 reads CATARGTEAFF. CDR3 bases: TGTGCCACCGCCCGGGGGACTGAAGCTTTCTTT.

There are many counts of this clonotype. The chain joins TRBV20-1 to TRBJ2-5, with D maybe TRBD1 (6 bases). V lost 1 base, J lost 5 bases, and 8 bases lay in between. The CDR3 extends over 12 amino acids. Looked up from germline, CDR1 is DFQATT and CDR2 is SNEGSKA (reference sequence). CDR3 DNA: TGCAGTGCTAGAGTAGGGGGTGAGACCCAGTACTTC. This codes for CSARVGGETQYF.

This clonotype was counted ten times or more. The V call is TRBV6-2 or TRBV6-3, the J call TRBJ2-7; 9 bases line up with TRBD2. The germline V gene encodes CDR1 MNHEY and CDR2 SVGEGT. The CDR3 sequence is 16 residues long. V dropped 5 bases and J dropped 3; count of bases not matched to a gene: 11. The CDR3 coding sequence is TGTGCCAGCAGTATACATAGAATAGCGGGGGACTACGAGCAGTACTTC. This encodes CASSIHRIAGDYEQYF.

This clonotype has a count of ten or more. The V and J genes are TRBV20-1 and TRBJ1-5; D remains ambiguous. Germline V gene lookup returns CDR1 DFQATT and CDR2 SNEGSKA (reference sequence). This CDR3 is 13 amino acids long. V dropped 5 bases and J dropped 0 bases, with 8 bases sitting between them. CDR3 protein: CSAFSGSNQPQHF. The CDR3 DNA sequence: TGCAGTGCTTTTTCGGGTAGCAATCAGCCCCAGCATTTT.

This clonotype was picked up many times. The chain uses TRBV11-2 and TRBJ2-2; no definite D call. V was cut by 5 bases and J by 4 bases, with 8 bases left in between. CDR1 and CDR2 from the germline V gene are SGHAT and FQNNGV. The CDR3 runs to 13 residues. CDR3 coding DNA: TGTGCCAGCAGCGGGCGGTTCACCGGGGAGCTGTTTTTT. Translated: CASSGRFTGELFF.

This clonotype was picked up many times. V is TRBV4-1 and J is TRBJ1-1; 7 bases map to TRBD1. Germline trimming cut 0 bases from V and 0 bases from J; bases unmatched to any gene: 4. CDR1 and CDR2 from the germline V gene are MGHRA and YSYEKL. This CDR3 has 16 amino acids. The DNA for the CDR3 is TGCGCCAGCAGCCAAGAAGGTCAGGGGGTGAACACTGAAGCTTTCTTT. Translation gives CASSQEGQGVNTEAFF.